This T cell receptor beta chain was identified during a study of Graves' ophthalmopathy and Graves' hyperthyroidism. Study context: The blood sample was drawn at first diagnosis and before any treatment.

Thyroid ultrasound, orbital computed tomography, TRAb, serum thyroxine and clinical symptoms formed the basis of diagnosis. From fresh peripheral blood, over 9 ml in volume, the PBMCs were obtained. With V trimmed by 1 base and J by 6 bases, 6 bases remained unmatched. This CDR3 has 14 amino acids. Per the germline V gene, CDR1 is DFQATT and CDR2 is SNEGSKA (reference sequence). The sample holds many counts of this clonotype. Amplifying from RNA transcripts, the study obtained TCR beta CDR3 regions. HTBI-primed first-round RT-PCR preceded second-round multiplex PCR. TCRdb reprocessed the multiplex PCR reads via MiXCR and lists one record per CDR3 protein. The table includes 300,000 or so distinct CDR3 sequences, 15% to 20% detected once.

The origin of this receptor is an adult man with Graves' ophthalmopathy. The chain employs TRBV20-1 and TRBJ1-5; 7 nucleotides match TRBD1. Input material: peripheral blood. Written as DNA, the CDR3 is TGCAGTGCTAGAGTTAACAGGGGTGGTCAGCCCCAGCATTTT. Encoded protein: CSARVNRGGQPQHF.